Listed below are T cell receptor beta chains from one sample, sequenced in a study of shared clonotypes between healthy human individuals. Clones were sequenced by immunoSEQ multiplex PCR, and TCRdb holds only the in-frame ones, with some missing. The sample holds roughly 1,600,000 clones, approximately 98.5% seen once. The source material was naive CD4+ T cells sorted from blood. The receptors originated from a man aged 30 to 39 in good health. The CDR3 runs from the conserved cysteine through the conserved F or W. A D gene is named only where the DNA matches it firmly. A row's size may be missing; if present it is once, few, many or a size class.

TRBV7-9	NA	NA	TRBJ2-2	CASDYNTGELFF	TGTGCCAGCGACTATAACACCGGGGAGCTGTTTTTT
TRBV5-1	NA	TRBD2	TRBJ2-3	CASSLAASGPTDTQYF	TGCGCCAGCAGCTTGGCCGCTAGCGGACCGACAGATACGCAGTATTTT
TRBV18	NA	TRBD1	TRBJ1-2	CASQHRRGDSGYTF	TGTGCCAGCCAACATCGAAGGGGGGACAGTGGCTACACCTTC
TRBV29-1	NA	TRBD2	TRBJ2-3	CSVEDWGLAEDTQYF	TGCAGCGTTGAAGATTGGGGACTAGCGGAAGATACGCAGTATTTT
TRBV5-4	NA	NA	TRBJ1-1	CASSHPFGDPNTEAFF	TGTGCCAGCAGCCATCCCTTCGGGGACCCGAACACTGAAGCTTTCTTT
TRBV5-1	once	NA	TRBJ2-1	CASSLVRGMNEQFF	TGCGCCAGCAGCTTGGTTAGGGGGATGAATGAGCAGTTCTTC
TRBV5-8	NA	TRBD2	TRBJ2-1	CASSIGTTTTYNEQFF	TGTGCCAGCAGCATTGGGACTACCACGACCTACAATGAGCAGTTCTTC
TRBV19	NA	NA	TRBJ1-1	CASSNLRGAEAFF	TGTGCCAGTAGTAACTTACGAGGGGCTGAAGCTTTCTTT
TRBV6-5	NA	NA	TRBJ2-5	CATTYGEASETQYF	TGTGCCACCACTTACGGGGAGGCCTCGGAGACCCAGTACTTC
TRBV7-8	NA	TRBD2	TRBJ2-5	CASSPRGGETQYF	TGTGCCAGCAGCCCGAGGGGAGGGGAGACCCAGTACTTC
TRBV6-5	NA	NA	TRBJ2-1	CASSTYNEQFF	TGTGCCAGCAGTACCTACAATGAGCAGTTCTTC
TRBV5-1	NA	TRBD1	TRBJ2-7	CASSHGQARWAYEQYF	TGCGCCAGCAGCCACGGACAGGCCAGATGGGCCTACGAGCAGTACTTC
TRBV10-1	NA	NA	TRBJ2-7	CASSESPAGEYF	TGCGCCAGCAGTGAGTCACCGGCGGGCGAGTACTTC
TRBV2	NA	NA	TRBJ1-3	CASRNSGGTWTPANTIYF	TGTGCCAGCAGGAATAGTGGGGGGACCTGGACGCCTGCAAACACCATATATTTT
TRBV9	NA	NA	TRBJ2-5	CASSVAPRETQYF	TGTGCCAGCAGCGTAGCTCCCAGGGAGACCCAGTACTTC
TRBV14	NA	TRBD1	TRBJ2-1	CASSQGTGTGFTEQFF	TGTGCCAGCAGCCAAGGAACCGGGACAGGGTTTACTGAGCAGTTCTTC
TRBV7-3	NA	TRBD1	TRBJ1-5	CASSSSDRESNQPQHF	TGTGCCAGCAGCTCCTCGGACAGGGAGAGCAATCAGCCCCAGCATTTT
TRBV5-4	NA	TRBD2	TRBJ2-7	CASSGPGLASYEQYF	TGTGCCAGCAGCGGACCGGGACTAGCGAGCTACGAGCAGTACTTC
TRBV6-1	NA	NA	TRBJ1-5	CASSGRRDINQPQHF	TGTGCCAGCAGTGGAAGAAGGGACATTAACCAGCCCCAGCATTTT
TRBV7-2	NA	NA	TRBJ1-5	CASSHGARGQPQHF	TGTGCCAGCAGTCATGGGGCGAGAGGTCAGCCCCAGCATTTT
TRBV5-3	NA	TRBD2	TRBJ2-1	CARSLDGLVNEQFF	TGTGCCAGAAGCTTAGACGGACTAGTCAATGAGCAGTTCTTC
TRBV19	NA	TRBD1	TRBJ2-5	CASSIPTGGLGETQYF	TGTGCCAGTAGTATACCGACAGGGGGCTTAGGAGAGACCCAGTACTTC
TRBV9	NA	NA	TRBJ1-1	CASSVVGGANTEAFF	TGTGCCAGCAGCGTAGTGGGAGGGGCGAATACTGAAGCTTTCTTT
TRBV27	NA	TRBD1	TRBJ2-3	CASKKQGFTTDTQYF	TGTGCCAGCAAAAAACAGGGGTTTACCACAGATACGCAGTATTTT
TRBV27	NA	NA	TRBJ2-2	CASSSGLFSPGELFF	TGTGCCAGCAGCTCAGGACTCTTTAGTCCCGGGGAGCTGTTTTTT
TRBV13	NA	NA	TRBJ2-4	CASSSAPGKNIQYF	TGTGCCAGCAGCTCTGCCCCTGGCAAAAACATTCAGTACTTC
TRBV9	NA	NA	TRBJ2-5	CASSTGTYQETQYF	TGTGCCAGCAGTACCGGGACTTACCAAGAGACCCAGTACTTC
TRBV11-3	NA	NA	TRBJ2-1	CASGSFGNEQFF	TGTGCCAGTGGGTCATTTGGGAATGAGCAGTTCTTC
TRBV6-1	NA	NA	TRBJ1-3	CASTRGTGNTIYF	TGTGCCAGCACCAGGGGCACTGGAAACACCATATATTTT
TRBV2	once	TRBD1	TRBJ1-1	CASSPTGTGGSEAFF	TGTGCCAGCAGTCCAACCGGGACAGGGGGCTCTGAAGCTTTCTTT
TRBV10-3	NA	NA	TRBJ2-1	CAISEEDFSYNEQFF	TGTGCCATCAGTGAGGAGGACTTCTCCTACAATGAGCAGTTCTTC
TRBV6-5	NA	TRBD1	TRBJ2-7	CASRALGTGLYEQYF	TGTGCCAGCAGAGCCCTCGGGACAGGTCTCTACGAGCAGTACTTC
TRBV28	NA	NA	TRBJ2-7	CASSLTGPYEQYF	TGTGCCAGCAGTTTAACAGGTCCCTACGAGCAGTACTTC
TRBV18	NA	NA	TRBJ1-2	CASSPLEGYGYTF	TGTGCCAGCTCACCTCTGGAGGGCTATGGCTACACCTTC
TRBV29-1	NA	NA	TRBJ1-1	CSGRRQGRRVGGEAFF	TGCAGCGGCCGACGGCAGGGGCGGAGGGTTGGGGGTGAAGCTTTCTTT
TRBV28	NA	NA	TRBJ2-7	CASSLRSVSVFYEQYF	TGTGCCAGCAGTTTAAGGTCTGTGTCGGTATTCTACGAGCAGTACTTC
TRBV28	NA	NA	TRBJ2-3	CASTLPAGRGTDTQYF	TGTGCCAGCACCCTTCCCGCGGGCAGGGGCACAGATACGCAGTATTTT
TRBV29-1	NA	TRBD1	TRBJ2-5	CSVGQGRVETQYF	TGCAGCGTCGGACAGGGACGGGTAGAGACCCAGTACTTC
TRBV29-1	NA	TRBD1	TRBJ2-7	CSVRTGGKYEQYF	TGCAGCGTGAGGACAGGGGGCAAGTACGAGCAGTACTTC
TRBV4-3	NA	NA	TRBJ2-2	CASSQQPPLGTADTGELFF	TGCGCCAGCAGCCAGCAACCCCCGCTAGGCACCGCGGACACCGGGGAGCTGTTTTTT
TRBV4-1	NA	NA	TRBJ1-5	CASSQRPFEVQPQHF	TGCGCCAGCAGCCAACGCCCCTTTGAGGTGCAGCCCCAGCATTTT
TRBV5-4	NA	TRBD1	TRBJ2-3	CASSNLDREDTQYF	TGTGCCAGCAGCAACCTGGACAGGGAGGATACGCAGTATTTT
TRBV5-1	once	NA	TRBJ1-1	CASSLGHQALNTEAFF	TGCGCCAGCAGCTTGGGACACCAGGCATTGAACACTGAAGCTTTCTTT
TRBV9	NA	TRBD2	TRBJ2-3	CASSGAGTRGTDTQYF	TGTGCCAGCAGCGGGGCCGGGACTAGAGGCACAGATACGCAGTATTTT
TRBV28	NA	NA	TRBJ1-3	CASSYGQGRISGNTIYF	TGTGCCAGCAGCTACGGGCAGGGTCGTATCTCTGGAAACACCATATATTTT
TRBV20-1	NA	NA	TRBJ2-1	CSAIRADEQFF	TGCAGTGCTATACGAGCGGACGAGCAGTTCTTC
TRBV7-9	NA	NA	TRBJ2-2	CASSPGLYTGELFF	TGTGCCAGCAGTCCAGGACTGTACACCGGGGAGCTGTTTTTT
TRBV2	NA	NA	TRBJ2-5	CASSVTDQETQYF	TGTGCCAGCAGTGTGACAGACCAAGAGACCCAGTACTTC
TRBV15	NA	NA	TRBJ1-2	CATSRDNRARDGYTF	TGTGCCACCAGCAGAGATAATAGGGCCAGAGATGGCTACACCTTC
TRBV5-1	NA	TRBD2	TRBJ2-1	CASRARLAGGEQFF	TGCGCCAGCAGAGCGCGGCTAGCGGGAGGTGAGCAGTTCTTC
TRBV5-5	NA	TRBD1	TRBJ1-2	CASSLQGAGGYTF	TGTGCCAGCAGCTTGCAGGGGGCGGGTGGCTACACCTTC
TRBV11-2	NA	TRBD2	TRBJ2-1	CASSLGRLAGTYNEQFF	TGTGCCAGCAGCTTAGGTAGACTAGCGGGCACTTACAATGAGCAGTTCTTC
TRBV18	NA	NA	TRBJ1-1	CASSPGPNTEAFF	TGTGCCAGCTCACCTGGGCCGAACACTGAAGCTTTCTTT
TRBV15	NA	NA	TRBJ2-2	CATSKETGTGELFF	TGTGCCACCAGCAAAGAGACAGGCACCGGGGAGCTGTTTTTT
TRBV2	NA	TRBD2	TRBJ2-2	CATGSGRGTGELFF	TGTGCCACTGGAAGCGGGAGAGGCACCGGGGAGCTGTTTTTT